A single T cell receptor beta chain is shown here with its context. The source of the sample is a study of shared T cell receptors in the human thymus. Only in-frame clones appear in the TCRdb table, and some are missing; sequencing was by immunoSEQ multiplex PCR. This repertoire shows 500,000 to 550,000 clones, around 82% found once; its top ten account for about 0.014%. CDR1 and CDR2 (germline): SGHDN, FVKESK. Trimming stripped 2 bases from V and 7 bases from J, with 15 bases between. CDR3 length: 15 amino acids. The sample was also reused in another study, on human thymus T cells.

This sequence was found in a boy younger than two with a congenital heart defect. Sequenced sample: thymocytes. V is TRBV14 and J is TRBJ1-5; tentatively, D is TRBD1 (5 bases). The DNA of the CDR3 is TGTGCCAGCAGCCAAATGTTAGCAGGGCGCCAGCCCCAGCATTTT. Encoded protein: CASSQMLAGRQPQHF.